This TCR beta chain stems from a study of beta chain features in type 1 diabetes. Study information: Sorted cells, 90 million to 130 million in number, were examined across all samples. Whole-study results and caveats: Cells with high TCR expression could be over-represented when cDNA is sequenced. There was a moderate but significant shortening of TCRB CDR3s in all four CD4+ subsets of Type 1 diabetes patients.

Per the germline V gene, CDR1 is GTSNPN and CDR2 is SVGIG (reference sequence). Trimming stripped 0 bases from V and 0 bases from J, with 8 bases between. This CDR3 contains 14 residues. Every isolated RNA sample was fully reverse transcribed, so sequencing captured expressed TCRB transcripts. Profiling relied on immunoSEQ multiplex PCR, and the TCRdb table lists in-frame clones only, not all of them. The sample shows approximately 150,000 clones, 10% to 15% of them seen only once. In regard to this clone: Its antigen remains unknown.

The receptor was isolated from a young man with type 1 diabetes. The chain carries TRBV30 and TRBJ1-1, with no clear D. The sequenced material came from central memory CD4+ T cells from blood. This chain's CDR3 is CAWSVPPVNTEAFF. Written as DNA, the CDR3 is TGTGCCTGGAGTGTACCTCCGGTGAACACTGAAGCTTTCTTT.